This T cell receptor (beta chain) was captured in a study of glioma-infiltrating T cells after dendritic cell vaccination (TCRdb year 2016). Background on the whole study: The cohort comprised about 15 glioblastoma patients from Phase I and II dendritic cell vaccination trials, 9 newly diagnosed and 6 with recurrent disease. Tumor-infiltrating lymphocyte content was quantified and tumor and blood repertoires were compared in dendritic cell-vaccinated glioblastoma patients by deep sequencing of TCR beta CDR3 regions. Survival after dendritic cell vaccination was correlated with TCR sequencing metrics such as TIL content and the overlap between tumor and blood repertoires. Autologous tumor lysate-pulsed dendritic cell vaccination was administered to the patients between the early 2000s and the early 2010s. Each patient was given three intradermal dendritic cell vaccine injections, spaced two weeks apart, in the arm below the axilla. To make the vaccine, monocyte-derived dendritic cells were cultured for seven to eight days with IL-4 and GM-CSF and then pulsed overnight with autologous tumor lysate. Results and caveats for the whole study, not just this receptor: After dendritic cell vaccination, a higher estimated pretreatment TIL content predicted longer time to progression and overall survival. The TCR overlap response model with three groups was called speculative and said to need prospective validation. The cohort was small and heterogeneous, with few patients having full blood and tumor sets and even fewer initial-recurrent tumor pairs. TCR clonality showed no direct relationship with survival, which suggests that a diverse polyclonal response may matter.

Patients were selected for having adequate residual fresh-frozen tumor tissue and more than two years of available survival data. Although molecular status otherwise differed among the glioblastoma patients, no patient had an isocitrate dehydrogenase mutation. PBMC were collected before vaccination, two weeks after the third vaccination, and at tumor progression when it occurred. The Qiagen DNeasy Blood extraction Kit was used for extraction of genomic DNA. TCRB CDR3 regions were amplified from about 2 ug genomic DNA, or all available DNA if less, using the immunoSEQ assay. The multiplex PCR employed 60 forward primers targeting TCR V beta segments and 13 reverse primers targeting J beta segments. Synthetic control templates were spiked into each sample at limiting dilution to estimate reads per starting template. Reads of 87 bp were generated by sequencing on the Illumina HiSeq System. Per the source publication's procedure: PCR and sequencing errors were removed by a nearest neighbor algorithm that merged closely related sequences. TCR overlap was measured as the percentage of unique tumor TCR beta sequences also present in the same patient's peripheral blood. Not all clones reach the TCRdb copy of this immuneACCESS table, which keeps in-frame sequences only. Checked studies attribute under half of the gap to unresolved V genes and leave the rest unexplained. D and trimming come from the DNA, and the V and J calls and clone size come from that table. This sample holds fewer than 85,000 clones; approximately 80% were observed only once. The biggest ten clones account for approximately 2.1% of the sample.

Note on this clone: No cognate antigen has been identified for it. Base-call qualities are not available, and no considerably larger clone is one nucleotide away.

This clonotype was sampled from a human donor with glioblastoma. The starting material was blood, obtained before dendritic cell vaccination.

The CDR3 reads CATSGRGLAGEGSYNEQFF. The DNA sequence is TGTGCCACCAGCGGAAGAGGACTAGCGGGAGAAGGGTCCTACAATGAGCAGTTCTTC. The receptor chain draws on TRBV15 and TRBJ2-1, with 13 central nucleotides matching TRBD2. The cysteine opens and the phenylalanine closes a CDR3 of 19 amino acids. Kept here is only the CDR3 DNA, which spans 57 bases and is read in frame from base 1. Trimmed from V: 5 bases; trimmed from J: 1 base; junction bases lacking a gene match: 11. CDR1 and CDR2 are drawn from the germline V gene (reference sequence): LNHNV, YYDKDF. With the rest looked up from the reference TRBV15 and TRBJ2-1 genes rather than sequenced, the full variable domain is DAMVIQNPRYQVTQFGKPVTLSCSQTLNHNVMYWYQQKSSQAPKLLFHYYDKDFNNEADTPDNFQSRRPNTSFCFLDIRSPGLGDTAMYLCATSGRGLAGEGSYNEQFFGPGTRLTVL.